The present TCR beta chain was sequenced within a study of T cells of healthy individuals. TCRdb reanalysed the 5' RACE reads using MiXCR and keeps one entry per CDR3 protein. The sample lists 60,000 to 75,000 distinct CDR3 sequences, around 16% occurring once. This CDR3 comprises 13 residues. Germline CDR1 MNHNY, CDR2 SVGAGI (reference sequence). Trimming removed 7 bases at V and 1 base at J, with 9 bases between. This clonotype was observed at least ten times. The sequence was obtained from a human donor in good health. The V call is TRBV6-6, the J call TRBJ2-3; D gene ambiguous. The CDR3 loop is CASTPIGTDTQYF. In DNA, the CDR3 is TGTGCCAGCACCCCGATTGGCACAGATACGCAGTATTTT.